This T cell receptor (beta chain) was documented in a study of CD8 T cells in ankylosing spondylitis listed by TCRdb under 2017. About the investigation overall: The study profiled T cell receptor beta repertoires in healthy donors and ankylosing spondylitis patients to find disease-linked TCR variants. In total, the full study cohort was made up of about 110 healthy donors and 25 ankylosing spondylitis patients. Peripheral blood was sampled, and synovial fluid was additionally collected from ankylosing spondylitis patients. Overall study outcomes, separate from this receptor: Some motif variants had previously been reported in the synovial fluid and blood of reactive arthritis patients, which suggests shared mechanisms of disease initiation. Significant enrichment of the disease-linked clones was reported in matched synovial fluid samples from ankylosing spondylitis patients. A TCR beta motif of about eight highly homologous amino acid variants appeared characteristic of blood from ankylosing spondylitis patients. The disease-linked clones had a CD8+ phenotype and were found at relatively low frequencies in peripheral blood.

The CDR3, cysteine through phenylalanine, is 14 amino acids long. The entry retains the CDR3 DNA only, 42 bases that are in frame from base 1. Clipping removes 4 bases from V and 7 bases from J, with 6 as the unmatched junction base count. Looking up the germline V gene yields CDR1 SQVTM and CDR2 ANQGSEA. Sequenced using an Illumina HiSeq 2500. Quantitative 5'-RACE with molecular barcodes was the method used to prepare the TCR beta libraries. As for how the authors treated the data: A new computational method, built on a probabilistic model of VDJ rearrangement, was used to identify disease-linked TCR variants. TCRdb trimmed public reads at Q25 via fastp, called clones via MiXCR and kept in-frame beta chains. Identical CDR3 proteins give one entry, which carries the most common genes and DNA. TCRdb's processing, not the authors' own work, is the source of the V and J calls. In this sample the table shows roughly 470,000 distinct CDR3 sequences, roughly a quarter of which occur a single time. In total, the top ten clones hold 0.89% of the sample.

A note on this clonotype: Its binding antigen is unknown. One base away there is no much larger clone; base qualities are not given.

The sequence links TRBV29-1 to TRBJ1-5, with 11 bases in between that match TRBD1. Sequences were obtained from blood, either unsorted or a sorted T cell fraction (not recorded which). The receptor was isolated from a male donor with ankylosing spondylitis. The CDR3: CSVGTGGIRQPQHF. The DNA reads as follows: TGCAGCGTTGGGACAGGGGGCATACGGCAGCCCCAGCATTTT.